Shown below are 14 T cell receptor beta chains from a single sample sequenced in a study of tumor-infiltrating lymphocytes in primary liver carcinoma. It was from roughly 20-30 mg of unsorted bulk tissue that RNA and DNA were co-extracted. Using a constant-region primer together with ProtoScript II reverse transcriptase, TCR beta cDNA was made from 450 to 600 ng of total RNA. Three nested multiplex PCR rounds of slightly modified ARM-PCR generated TCR beta libraries. A C-beta reverse primer was combined with TRBV1-TRBV30 forward primers in the first two PCR rounds, and each round had roughly 9 cycles. MiXCR, run by TCRdb on the multiplex PCR reads, gives a single entry per CDR3 protein. Here the sample spans tens of thousands of distinct CDR3 sequences, about three quarters being singletons. The sample consisted of liver tumor tissue from sampling region 4. Subset denoted: tumor region T4, right-lateral pole. The receptors here all came from a man aged 40-55 years with primary liver carcinoma and hepatitis B virus infection.

A word on this clonotype: The junction does not match germline at one end; this may be a read error. The CDR3 spells CASSATGAFNEPQHF. CDR3 nucleotides: TGTGCCAGCAGTGCCACAGGGGCCTTCAATGAGCCCCAGCATTTT. The chain links TRBV6-1 to TRBJ1-5, with 7 bases identical to TRBD1. The CDR3 is 15 residues long. Germline-derived CDR1 and CDR2 are MNHNS and SASEGT.

In regard to this clonotype: A read error may account for a junction end that differs from germline. The chain recombines TRBV30 with TRBJ1-5; D possibly corresponds to TRBD1 (5 bases). The germline V gene encodes CDR1 GTSNPN and CDR2 SVGIG (reference sequence). This CDR3 contains 15 residues. Written as DNA, the CDR3 is TGTGTCTGGGCCCTCGCGAGGGGCCGCAATCAGCCCCAGCATTTT. This translates into CVWALARGRNQPQHF.

With regard to this clonotype: The conserved phenylalanine or tryptophan normally closing the CDR3 is absent here, so this likely arose from a read error. The chain has TRBV6-2 or TRBV6-3 and TRBJ1-2; 8 bases are shared with TRBD1. Germline assignment: CDR1 MNHEY and CDR2 SVGEGT. The CDR3 covers 13 residues. CDR3 residues: CVTADRDNYGYTS. The CDR3 DNA reads TGTGTCACGGCGGACAGGGATAACTATGGCTACACCTCC.

In this sample, this clonotype turned up many times. J is TRBJ2-5 and V is TRBV5-1, with a weak D call TRBD1 (6 bases). Germline CDR1 SGHRS, CDR2 YFSETQ. V lost 4 bases and J 3 bases, leaving 13 bases between the germline ends. The CDR3 is made up of 14 amino acids. CDR3 nucleotide sequence: TGCGCCAGCAGCAAGGGACAATCGGAAGAGACCCAGTACTTC. Translation: CASSKGQSEETQYF.

Worth noting for this clonotype: Compared with germline, one end of the junction differs, possibly owing to a read error. The rearrangement joins TRBV6-5 to TRBJ2-2; 9 bases map to TRBD2. Germline-derived CDR1 and CDR2 are MNHEY and SVGAGI. The CDR3 loop spans 20 amino acids. The CDR3 DNA follows: TGTGCCAGCAGAGGCATCACTGCTAGCGGGACGCGAAAGACCACCGGGGAGCTATTTTTT. Protein: CASRGITASGTRKTTGELFF.

Ten or more counts support this clonotype. The gene calls are TRBV29-1 and TRBJ1-2, with 9 bases matching TRBD1. CDR3 length equals 16 residues. Germline V gene sequence: CDR1 SQVTM, CDR2 ANQGSEA. The junction had 10 bases not matched to a gene; V was cut back by 2 bases and J by 3 bases. CDR3 sequence (DNA): TGCAGCGTTGAAAAAAGTCAGGGGGACAGGGACTATGGCTACACCTTC. This gives the protein CSVEKSQGDRDYGYTF.

This clonotype was picked up many times. The V call is TRBV6-4, the J call TRBJ2-1; the match to TRBD1 covers 7 bases. This CDR3 contains 15 residues. Trimming removed 4 bases from V and 2 bases from J; junction bases left unmatched: 5. From germline, CDR1 is MRHNA and CDR2 SNTAGT. The CDR3 DNA sequence: TGTGCCAGCAGTGTTGCGACAGGGACCTACAATGAGCAGTTCTTC. As protein: CASSVATGTYNEQFF.

This rearrangement joins TRBV5-4 to TRBJ2-2; D possibly corresponds to TRBD2 (6 bases). V was pared by 4 bases and J by 2 bases, with 15 bases between. Germline CDR1 and CDR2: SGHNT and YYREEE (reference sequence). The CDR3 loop spans 16 amino acids. CDR3 in DNA: TGTGCCAGCAGCCCGTATGGCGGGGTTAACACCGGGGAGCTGTTTTTT. Translating gives CASSPYGGVNTGELFF. Full variable domain (outside the CDR3, taken from reference TRBV5-4 and TRBJ2-2): ETGVTQSPTHLIKTRGQQVTLRCSSQSGHNTVSWYQQALGQGPQFIFQYYREEENGRGNFPPRFSGLQFPNYSSELNVNALELDDSALYLCASSPYGGVNTGELFFGEGSRLTVL.

To note about this clonotype: One end of the junction varies from germline; a read error may be responsible. This chain joins TRBV4-1 and TRBJ2-2, with 9 bases lining up with TRBD1. The CDR3 extends over 17 amino acids. CDR1 is MGHRA and CDR2 is YSYEKL in the germline V gene. In DNA form, the CDR3 reads TGCGCCAGCAGGCTACCCCGGACAGGGGCGAACACCGGGGAACTGTTTTTT. Translating gives CASRLPRTGANTGELFF.

Remarks on this clonotype: An end of the junction differs from the germline gene, which may be a read error. The gene calls are TRBV4-2 and TRBJ2-1, with 8 bases aligning to TRBD2. The CDR3 is 17 residues long. Germline-derived CDR1 and CDR2 are LGHNA and YNFKEQ. As DNA, the CDR3 is TGTGCCAGCAGCCAGTTCCGGGGGGGGTCTTCGGGTAATGAGAAGTTCTTC. Translated: CASSQFRGGSSGNEKFF.

To note about this clonotype: This CDR3 is missing its conserved last phenylalanine or tryptophan, likely due to a read error. This rearrangement joins TRBV4-1 to TRBJ2-5; unclear D gene. Germline-derived CDR1 and CDR2 are MGHRA and YSYEKL. The CDR3 sequence is 12 residues long. V gave up 0 bases and J gave up 11 bases, with 10 bases separating them. The CDR3 bases are TGCGCCAGCAGCCAAGATTCCCCGACTCAGTACTTA. This encodes CASSQDSPTQYL.

Concerning this clonotype itself: This CDR3 is missing its conserved last phenylalanine or tryptophan, likely due to a read error. The DNA is left out, because the CDR3 cannot be placed on it with certainty; the CDR3 is given as TCRdb lists it. The rearrangement uses TRBV6-5 and TRBJ2-3; the D segment call TRBD2 is taken from the table without a DNA check. CDR1 and CDR2 (germline): MNHEY, SVGAGI. The CDR3 adds up to 17 amino acids, both ends counted. The chain's CDR3 is CASHEQDGRKETDTQYS.

This clonotype was counted many times. CDR3 protein: CASSFLRDSSYEQYF. CDR3 DNA: TGCGCCAGCAGCTTTCTCCGGGACAGCTCCTACGAGCAGTACTTC. The chain joins TRBV4-3 to TRBJ2-7; TRBD1 matches at 7 bases. The CDR3 spans 15 residues. Germline CDR1 and CDR2: LGHNA and YSLEER. V shed 5 bases and J 0 bases; nucleotides not matched to a gene: 7.

The genes are TRBV7-6 and TRBJ1-1; the match to TRBD1 covers 8 bases. This CDR3 contains 16 residues. The germline gives CDR1 SGHVS, CDR2 FNYEAQ. J gave up 0 bases and V 1 base, and 4 bases lay outside the gene matches. CDR3 sequence (DNA): TGTGCCAGCAGCTTAGACCTGGGACAGGTGAACACTGAAGCTTTCTTT. Its protein is CASSLDLGQVNTEAFF.